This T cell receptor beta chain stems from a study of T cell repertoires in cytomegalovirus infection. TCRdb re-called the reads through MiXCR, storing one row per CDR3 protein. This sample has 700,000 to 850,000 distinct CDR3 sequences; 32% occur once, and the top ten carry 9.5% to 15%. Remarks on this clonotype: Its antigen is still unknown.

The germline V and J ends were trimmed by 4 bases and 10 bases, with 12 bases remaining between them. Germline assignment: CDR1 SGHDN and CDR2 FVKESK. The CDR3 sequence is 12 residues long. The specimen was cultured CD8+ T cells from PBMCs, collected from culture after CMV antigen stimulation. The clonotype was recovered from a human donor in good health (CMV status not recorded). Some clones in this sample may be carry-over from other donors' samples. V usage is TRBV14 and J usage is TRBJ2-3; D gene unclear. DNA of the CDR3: TGTGCCAGCAGCCCGAACCCAGAGGCGCAGTATTTT. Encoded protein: CASSPNPEAQYF.